These T cell receptor beta chains were read from a single sample in a study of post-analysis software for immune sequencing data. TCRdb reanalysed the PCR reads using MiXCR and keeps one entry per CDR3 protein. The sample has around 440,000 distinct CDR3 sequences, around 40% seen once. Sequencing input: blood. The receptors come from a girl aged 5-17 years with multiple sclerosis. Each CDR3 is given with its conserved first and last residue. The D gene is left open where the match is weak. Some rows have no size entry. The others give once, few or many, or a class for an expanded clone.

len	d_gene	j_gene	abundance	v_gene	CDR3nt	CDR3aa
15	.	TRBJ1-2	few	TRBV12-3/TRBV12-4	TGTGCCAGCAGTTTAGATCCGAGGGAGAGGTTTGGCTACACCTTC	CASSLDPRERFGYTF
13	.	TRBJ1-2	few	TRBV7-9	TGTGCCAGCAGTTTAGGGAGGGGGGACGGCTACACCTTC	CASSLGRGDGYTF
15	TRBD2	TRBJ2-1	few	TRBV7-3	TGTGCCAGCAGCCCCAGCAGCGGGAGGAACAATGGGCAGTTCTTC	CASSPSSGRNNGQFF
13	.	TRBJ2-1	few	TRBV10-3	TGTGCCATCAGTGGGAGGGGTTTAAGTGAGCAGTTCTTC	CAISGRGLSEQFF
13	.	TRBJ2-1	.	TRBV10-3	TGTGCCACCGGGGACTTCTCCTACGATGAGCAGTTCTTC	CATGDFSYDEQFF
17	.	TRBJ2-3	few	TRBV7-2	TGTGCCAGCAGCTTAACCCTCCAGGGGCCCTACACAGATACGCAGTATTTT	CASSLTLQGPYTDTQYF
15	.	TRBJ2-3	.	TRBV15	TGTGCCACCAGCAGAGAGGGGCTTTTCACAGATACGCAGTATTTT	CATSREGLFTDTQYF
13	.	TRBJ2-7	.	TRBV19	TGTGCCAGTAGTATGGGACCTCCCTACGAGCAGTACTTC	CASSMGPPYEQYF
15	TRBD1	TRBJ2-3	.	TRBV28	TGTGCCAGCAGCCGTAGGACAGGGGTGTTAGATACGCAGTATTTT	CASSRRTGVLDTQYF
15	.	TRBJ2-7	.	TRBV27	TGTGCCAGCAGTTTAAGAAAGGCCACATCCTACGAGCAGTACTTC	CASSLRKATSYEQYF
13	.	TRBJ1-1	.	TRBV4-2	TGTGCCAGCAGCCAAGCCCAGGGCACTGAAGCTTTCTTT	CASSQAQGTEAFF
18	.	TRBJ2-1	.	TRBV4-1	TGCGCCAGCAGCCAAGATCCCCCAGGACTAAGCCGACTAGGGGAGCAGTTCTTC	CASSQDPPGLSRLGEQFF
15	TRBD2	TRBJ2-1	few	TRBV7-3	TGTGCCAGCAGCTCGACTAGCGGGACCTACAATGAGCAGTTCTTC	CASSSTSGTYNEQFF
13	TRBD1	TRBJ2-3	.	TRBV20-1	TGCAGTGCTAGAAGGACAGGGAAAGATACGCAGTATTTT	CSARRTGKDTQYF
14	.	TRBJ2-5	.	TRBV4-1	TGCGCCAGCAGCCAAGAGACAGTTCAAGAGACCCAGTACTTC	CASSQETVQETQYF
14	TRBD1	TRBJ2-7	few	TRBV5-1	TGTGCCAGCAGCGGCGGACAGGGCGCCTACGAGCAGTACTTC	CASSGGQGAYEQYF
14	TRBD2	TRBJ2-7	.	TRBV20-1	TGCAGTGCTCGATTGACTAGCGGGAGTTACGAGCAGTACTTC	CSARLTSGSYEQYF
19	.	TRBJ2-3	once	TRBV5-1	TGCGCCAGCAGCTTGGGTCCCTACGTAAACGGGAGAGGATCGGATACGCAGTATTTT	CASSLGPYVNGRGSDTQYF
17	.	TRBJ2-3	.	TRBV4-2	TGTGCCAGCAGCCAAGATCTCCGGCGCCTCGGCACAGATACGCAGTATTTT	CASSQDLRRLGTDTQYF
15	TRBD1	TRBJ2-1	once	TRBV7-2	TGTGCCAGCAGCAATGACAGGGGTTCCTACAATGAGCAGTTCTTC	CASSNDRGSYNEQFF
16	TRBD2	TRBJ2-7	few	TRBV27	TGTGCCAGCAGTCCCCTATGGACTAGCGGACCCTACGAGCAGTACTTC	CASSPLWTSGPYEQYF
14	.	TRBJ2-4	.	TRBV6-1	TGTGCCAGCAGTGTCTGGGGTCCCAAAAACATTCAGTACTTC	CASSVWGPKNIQYF
16	.	TRBJ2-4	.	TRBV5-5	TGTGCCAGCAGCTTGATTGTGGGGCAGGCCAAAAACATTCAGTACTTC	CASSLIVGQAKNIQYF
13	.	TRBJ2-5	few	TRBV20-1	TGCAGTGCTAGTGGACAGCTGCAAGAGACCCAGTACTTC	CSASGQLQETQYF